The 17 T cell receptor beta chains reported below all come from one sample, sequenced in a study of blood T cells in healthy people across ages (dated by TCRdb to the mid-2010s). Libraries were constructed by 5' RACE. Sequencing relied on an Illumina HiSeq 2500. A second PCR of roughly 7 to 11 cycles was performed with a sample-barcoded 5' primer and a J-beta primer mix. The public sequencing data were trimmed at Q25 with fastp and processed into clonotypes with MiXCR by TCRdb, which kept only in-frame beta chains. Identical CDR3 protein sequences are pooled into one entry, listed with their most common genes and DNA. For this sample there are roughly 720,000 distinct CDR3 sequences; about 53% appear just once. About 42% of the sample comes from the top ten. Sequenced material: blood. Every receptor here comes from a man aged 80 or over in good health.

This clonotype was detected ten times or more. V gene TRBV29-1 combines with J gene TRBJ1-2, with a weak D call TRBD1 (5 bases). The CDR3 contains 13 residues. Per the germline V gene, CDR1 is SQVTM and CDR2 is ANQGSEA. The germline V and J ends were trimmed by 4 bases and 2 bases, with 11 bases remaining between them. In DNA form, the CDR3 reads TGCAGCGTTGTCTCATGGGGGAACTATGGCTACACCTTC. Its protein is CSVVSWGNYGYTF.

CDR3 DNA: TGTGCCAGCAGCCCACCTCCCCCTCGGCCTCCCGAGCAGTACTTC. Translation gives CASSPPPPRPPEQYF. The gene calls are TRBV3-1 and TRBJ2-7; D remains ambiguous. The CDR3 has 15 residues. The ends were cut back, 4 bases at V and 6 bases at J, with 19 bases in the middle. The germline gives CDR1 LGHDT, CDR2 YNNKEL (reference sequence).

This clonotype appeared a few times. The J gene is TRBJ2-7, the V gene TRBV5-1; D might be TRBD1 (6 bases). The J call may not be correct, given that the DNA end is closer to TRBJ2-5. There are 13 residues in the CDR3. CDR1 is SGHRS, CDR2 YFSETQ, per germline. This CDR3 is CASSAGVGETQYF. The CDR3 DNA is TGCGCCAGCAGCGCAGGGGTTGGGGAGACCCAGTACTTC.

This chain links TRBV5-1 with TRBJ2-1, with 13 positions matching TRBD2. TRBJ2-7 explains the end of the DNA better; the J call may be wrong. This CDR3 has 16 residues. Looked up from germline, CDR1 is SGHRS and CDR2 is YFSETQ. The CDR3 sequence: CASSPGLAGLYNEQYF. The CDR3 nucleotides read TGCGCCAGCAGCCCGGGACTAGCGGGACTCTACAATGAGCAGTACTTC.

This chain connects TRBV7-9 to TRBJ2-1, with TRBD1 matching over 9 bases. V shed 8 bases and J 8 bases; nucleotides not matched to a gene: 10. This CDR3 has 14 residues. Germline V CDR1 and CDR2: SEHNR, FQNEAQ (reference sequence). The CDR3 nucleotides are TGTGCCAGCCGGGGACAGGGCCTTTTGTATGAGCAGTTCTTC. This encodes CASRGQGLLYEQFF. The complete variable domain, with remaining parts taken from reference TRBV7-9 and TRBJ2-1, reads DTGVSQNPRHKITKRGQNVTFRCDPISEHNRLYWYRQTLGQGPEFLTYFQNEAQLEKSRLLSDRFSAERPKGSFSTLEIQRTEQGDSAMYLCASRGQGLLYEQFFGPGTRLTVL.

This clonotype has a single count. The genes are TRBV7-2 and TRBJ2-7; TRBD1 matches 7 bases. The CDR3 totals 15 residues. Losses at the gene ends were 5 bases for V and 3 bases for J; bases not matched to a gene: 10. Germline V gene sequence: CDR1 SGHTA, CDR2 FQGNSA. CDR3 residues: CASSPRDRQFYEQYF. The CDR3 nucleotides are TGTGCCAGCAGCCCCCGGGACAGACAATTCTACGAGCAGTACTTC. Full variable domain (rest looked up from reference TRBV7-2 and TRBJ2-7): GAGVSQSPSNKVTEKGKDVELRCDPISGHTALYWYRQSLGQGLEFLIYFQGNSAPDKSGLPSDRFSAERTGGSVSTLTIQRTQQEDSAVYLCASSPRDRQFYEQYFGPGTRLTVT.

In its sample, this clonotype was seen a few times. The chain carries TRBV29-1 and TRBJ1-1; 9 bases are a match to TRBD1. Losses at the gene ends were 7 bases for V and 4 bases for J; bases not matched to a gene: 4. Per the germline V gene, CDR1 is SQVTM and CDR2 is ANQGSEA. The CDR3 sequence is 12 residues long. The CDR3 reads CSGGQGPTEAFF. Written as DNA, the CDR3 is TGCAGCGGAGGACAGGGGCCCACTGAAGCTTTCTTT.

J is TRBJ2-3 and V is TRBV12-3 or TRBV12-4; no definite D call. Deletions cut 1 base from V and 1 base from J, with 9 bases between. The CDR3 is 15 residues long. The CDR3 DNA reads TGTGCCAGCAGTTTAGGGCAGGTCCGCACAGATACGCAGTATTTT. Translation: CASSLGQVRTDTQYF.

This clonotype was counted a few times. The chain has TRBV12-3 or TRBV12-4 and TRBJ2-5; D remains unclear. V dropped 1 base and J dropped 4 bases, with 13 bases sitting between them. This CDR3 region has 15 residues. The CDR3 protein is CASSLGQISLETQYF. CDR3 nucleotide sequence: TGTGCCAGCAGTTTAGGGCAGATCAGCCTAGAGACCCAGTACTTC.

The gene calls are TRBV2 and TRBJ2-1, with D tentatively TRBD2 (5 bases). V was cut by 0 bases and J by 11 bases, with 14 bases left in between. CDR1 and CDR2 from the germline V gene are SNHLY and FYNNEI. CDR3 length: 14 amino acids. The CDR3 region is CASSEALTIHKQFF. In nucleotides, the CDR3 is TGTGCCAGCAGTGAAGCCCTGACTATCCATAAGCAGTTCTTC. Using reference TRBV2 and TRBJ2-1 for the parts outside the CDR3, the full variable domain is EPEVTQTPSHQVTQMGQEVILRCVPISNHLYFYWYRQILGQKVEFLVSFYNNEISEKSEIFDDQFSVERPDGSNFTLKIRSTKLEDSAMYFCASSEALTIHKQFFGPGTRLTVL.

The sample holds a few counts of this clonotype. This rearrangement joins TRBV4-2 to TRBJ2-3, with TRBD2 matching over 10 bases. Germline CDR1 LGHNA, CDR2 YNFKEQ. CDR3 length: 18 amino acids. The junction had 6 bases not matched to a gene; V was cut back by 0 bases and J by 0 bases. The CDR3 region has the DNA TGTGCCAGCAGCCAAGAGGTTTCACTAGCGGGAAGCACAGATACGCAGTATTTT. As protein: CASSQEVSLAGSTDTQYF.

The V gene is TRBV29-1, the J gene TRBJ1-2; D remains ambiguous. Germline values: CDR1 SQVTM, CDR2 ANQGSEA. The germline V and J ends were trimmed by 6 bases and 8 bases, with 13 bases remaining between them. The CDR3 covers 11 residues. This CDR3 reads CSVDDISGYTF. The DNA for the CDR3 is TGCAGCGTAGACGACATCAGCGGCTACACCTTC.

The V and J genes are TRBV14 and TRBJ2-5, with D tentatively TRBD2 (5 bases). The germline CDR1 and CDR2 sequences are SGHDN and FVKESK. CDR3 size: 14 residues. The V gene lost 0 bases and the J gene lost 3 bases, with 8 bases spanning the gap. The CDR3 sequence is CASSQDSGKETQYF. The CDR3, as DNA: TGTGCCAGCAGCCAAGACTCGGGAAAAGAGACCCAGTACTTC.

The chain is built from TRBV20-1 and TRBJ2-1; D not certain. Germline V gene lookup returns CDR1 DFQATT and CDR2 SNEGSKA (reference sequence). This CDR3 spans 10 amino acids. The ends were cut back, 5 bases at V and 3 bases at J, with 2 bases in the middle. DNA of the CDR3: TGCAGTGCTTACTACAATGAGCAGTTCTTC. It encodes CSAYYNEQFF.

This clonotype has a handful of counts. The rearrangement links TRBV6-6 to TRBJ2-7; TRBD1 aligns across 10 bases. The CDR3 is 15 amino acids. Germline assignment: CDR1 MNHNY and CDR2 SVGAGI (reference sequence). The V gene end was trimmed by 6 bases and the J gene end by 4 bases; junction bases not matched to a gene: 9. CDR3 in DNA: TGTGCCAGCAGCCGAGGACAGGGGGTATCGTACGAGCAGTACTTC. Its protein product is CASSRGQGVSYEQYF.

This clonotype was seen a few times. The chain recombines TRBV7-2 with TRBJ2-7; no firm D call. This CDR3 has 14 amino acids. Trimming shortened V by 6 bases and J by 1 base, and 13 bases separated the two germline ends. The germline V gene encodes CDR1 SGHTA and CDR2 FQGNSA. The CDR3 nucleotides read TGTGCCAGCAGTTTAACCAGAGGATCCTACGAGCAGTACTTC. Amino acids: CASSLTRGSYEQYF.

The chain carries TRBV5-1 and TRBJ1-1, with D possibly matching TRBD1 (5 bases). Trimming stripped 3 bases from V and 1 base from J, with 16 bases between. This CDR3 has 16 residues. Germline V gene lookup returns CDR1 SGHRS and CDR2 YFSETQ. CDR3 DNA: TGCGCCAGCAGCTCGGGACCTCTAGGCCCGAACACTGAAGCTTTCTTT. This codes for CASSSGPLGPNTEAFF.